The entry below gives a single T cell receptor (beta chain) sequence along with its context. In the authors' methods: Estimation of nucleated cell counts relied on the amplification of reference gene primers. This table comes from immunoSEQ multiplex PCR, and its TCRdb copy is limited to in-frame clones, with some not included. D and trimming come from the DNA, and the V and J calls and clone size come from that table. The top ten clones hold roughly 6.3% of a sample with 250,000 to 350,000 clones, 80% to 90% of them seen once. Patients from Seattle were sampled longitudinally, starting during active infection. The data originate from a study of blood T cell repertoires in COVID-19. Study-wide background: There were acute and convalescent COVID-19 samples, and they came from the United States, Italy and Spain. Sources were T cells, B-cell-depleted T cells, or PBMCs; the material itself was cDNA or gDNA.

What was sequenced was peripheral blood. This clonotype originated in a woman between 50 and 59 years old with COVID-19, enrolled during active disease.

The CDR3 is CASSREGRGTYEQYF. Here the CDR3 DNA reads TGTGCCAGCAGCCGAGAGGGCCGCGGAACCTACGAGCAGTACTTC. V is TRBV7-6 and J is TRBJ2-7, with a tentative D call TRBD2 (5 bases). The CDR3 length is 15 residues. Germline loops: CDR1 SGHVS, CDR2 FNYEAQ. The V gene lost 5 bases and the J gene lost 2 bases, with 16 bases spanning the gap.